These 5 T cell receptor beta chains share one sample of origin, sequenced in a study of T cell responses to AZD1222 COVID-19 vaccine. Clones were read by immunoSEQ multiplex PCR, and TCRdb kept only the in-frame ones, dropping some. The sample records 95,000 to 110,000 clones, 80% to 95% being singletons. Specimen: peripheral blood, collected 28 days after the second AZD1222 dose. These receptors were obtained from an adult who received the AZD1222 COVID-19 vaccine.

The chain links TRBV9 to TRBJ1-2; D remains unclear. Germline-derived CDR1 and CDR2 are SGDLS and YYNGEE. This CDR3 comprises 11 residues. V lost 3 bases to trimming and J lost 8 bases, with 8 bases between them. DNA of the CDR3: TGTGCCAGCAGCGGCATGGACGGCTACACCTTC. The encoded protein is CASSGMDGYTF. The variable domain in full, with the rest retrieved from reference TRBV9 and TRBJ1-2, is DSGVTQTPKHLITATGQRVTLRCSPRSGDLSVYWYQQSLDQGLQFLIQYYNGEERAKGNILERFSAQQFPDLHSELNLSSLELGDSALYFCASSGMDGYTFGSGTRLTVV.

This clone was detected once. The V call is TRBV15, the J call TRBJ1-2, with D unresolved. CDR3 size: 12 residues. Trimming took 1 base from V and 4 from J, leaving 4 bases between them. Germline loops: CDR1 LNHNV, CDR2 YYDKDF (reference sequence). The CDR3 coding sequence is TGTGCCACCAGCAGAGTAGGCTATGGCTACACCTTC. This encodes CATSRVGYGYTF.

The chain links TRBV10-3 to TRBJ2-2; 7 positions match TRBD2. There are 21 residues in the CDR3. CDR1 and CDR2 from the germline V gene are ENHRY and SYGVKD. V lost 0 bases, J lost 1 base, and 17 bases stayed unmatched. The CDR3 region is CAISESFVRLGRGKNTGELFF. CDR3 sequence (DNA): TGTGCCATCAGTGAGTCCTTTGTTCGGCTTGGGCGGGGGAAGAACACCGGGGAGCTGTTTTTT.

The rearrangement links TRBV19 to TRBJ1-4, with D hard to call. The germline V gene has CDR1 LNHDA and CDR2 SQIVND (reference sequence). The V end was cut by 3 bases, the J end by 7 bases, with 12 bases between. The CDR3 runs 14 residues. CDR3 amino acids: CASSMRGLSEKLFF. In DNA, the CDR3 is TGTGCCAGTAGTATGAGAGGGTTGAGTGAAAAACTGTTTTTT.

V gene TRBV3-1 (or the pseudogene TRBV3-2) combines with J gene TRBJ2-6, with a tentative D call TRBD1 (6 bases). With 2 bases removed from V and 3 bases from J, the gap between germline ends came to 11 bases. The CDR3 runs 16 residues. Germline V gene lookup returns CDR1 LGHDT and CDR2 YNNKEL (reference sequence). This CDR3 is CASSQIPGVGANVLTF. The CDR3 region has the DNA TGTGCCAGCAGCCAAATCCCAGGGGTTGGGGCCAACGTCCTGACTTTC.